The 11 T cell receptor beta chains in this list originate from one sample, sequenced in a study of CD8 T cells in ankylosing spondylitis. TCRdb ran MiXCR on the 5' RACE reads and lists one entry per CDR3 protein. Of about 130,000 distinct CDR3 sequences listed, around 7% are singletons. The specimen sequenced was blood, either unsorted or a sorted T cell fraction (not recorded which). The receptors were sampled from a male donor with ankylosing spondylitis or in good health (not recorded which).

At least ten counts were recorded for this clonotype. The chain couples TRBV29-1 to TRBJ2-3; TRBD1 matches 8 bases. The V gene's germline CDR1 is SQVTM and CDR2 ANQGSEA. V shed 5 bases, J shed 4 bases, and the junction held 5 bases outside the gene matches. The CDR3 covers 13 residues. CDR3 bases: TGCAGCGTTCAGGACAGGGCCCCAGATACGCAGTATTTT. This gives the protein CSVQDRAPDTQYF.

About this clonotype itself: An end of the junction does not agree with germline; a read error may underlie this. The chain joins TRBV7-7 to TRBJ2-7; 10 bases match TRBD2. Per germline, CDR1 SSHAT and CDR2 FNYEAQ (reference sequence). The CDR3 consists of 14 residues. In DNA, the CDR3 is TGTGCTAGCAGCACGGGACTAGCGTCCTACGAGCAGTACTTC. Protein product: CASSTGLASYEQYF.

This clonotype was seen repeatedly, ten times or more. The rearrangement links TRBV2 to TRBJ1-2; D might be TRBD1 (5 bases). V lost 4 bases and J 4 bases, leaving 7 bases between the germline ends. Germline V lookup: CDR1 SNHLY, CDR2 FYNNEI. The CDR3 sequence is 12 residues long. CDR3 bases: TGTGCCAGCAGTGGACAGCTCTATGGCTACACCTTC. Translation: CASSGQLYGYTF.

The J gene is TRBJ2-3, the V gene TRBV4-3; TRBD1 matches at 12 bases. Looked up from germline, CDR1 is LGHNA and CDR2 is YSLEER. V was clipped by 0 bases and J by 3 bases; unmatched bases: 7. CDR3 length: 18 amino acids. CDR3 nucleotides: TGCGCCAGCAGCCAAGATCACGGGACAGGGGGCAGGACAGATACGCAGTATTTT. Its protein product is CASSQDHGTGGRTDTQYF.

This clonotype was observed many times. This rearrangement joins TRBV5-1 to TRBJ1-1, with a weak D call TRBD1 (5 bases). Trimming removed 0 bases at V and 1 base at J, with 10 bases between. CDR1 is SGHRS and CDR2 is YFSETQ in the germline V gene. CDR3 length: 15 amino acids. CDR3 protein: CASSLEAGTNTEAFF. The DNA of the CDR3 is TGCGCCAGCAGCTTGGAGGCGGGGACGAACACTGAAGCTTTCTTT. The full variable domain, completed using reference TRBV5-1 and TRBJ1-1, is KAGVTQTPRYLIKTRGQQVTLSCSPISGHRSVSWYQQTPGQGLQFLFEYFSETQRNKGNFPGRFSGRQFSNSRSEMNVSTLELGDSALYLCASSLEAGTNTEAFFGQGTRLTVV.

There are many counts of this clonotype. The chain has TRBV5-1 and TRBJ1-6; D is unclear. Trimming left V 0 bases short and J 14 bases short, with 9 bases between. Germline-derived CDR1 and CDR2 are SGHRS and YFSETQ. The CDR3 is 12 residues long. The CDR3 DNA follows: TGCGCCAGCAGCTTGGACCAAGAGACCCTCCACTTT. Its protein product is CASSLDQETLHF.

This clonotype has a count of ten or more. The CDR3 DNA follows: TGTGCCAGCAGCTTACGTGGTGACTATGGCTACACCTTC. Protein: CASSLRGDYGYTF. The chain links TRBV7-8 to TRBJ1-2; D not certain. The germline gives CDR1 SGHVS, CDR2 FQNEAQ. Trimming shortened V by 2 bases and J by 3 bases, and 7 bases separated the two germline ends. The CDR3 is 13 residues long.

This clonotype appeared many times. The chain has TRBV6-1 and TRBJ1-5; D gene unclear. The V gene lost 2 bases and the J gene lost 0 bases, with 8 bases spanning the gap. Germline V lookup: CDR1 MNHNS, CDR2 SASEGT. The CDR3 contains 15 residues. The CDR3 region is CASSELGSSNQPQHF. In DNA form, the CDR3 reads TGTGCCAGCAGTGAATTAGGGAGTAGCAATCAGCCCCAGCATTTT.

This clonotype was counted many times. This chain joins TRBV7-2 and TRBJ2-1; 11 positions agree with TRBD2. The trim removed 5 bases at V and 7 bases at J, leaving 7 bases unmatched. Germline CDR1 reads SGHTA; CDR2 reads FQGNSA. CDR3 length: 15 residues. Written as DNA, the CDR3 is TGTGCCAGCAGCCCACTAGCGGGAGCAGCAAATGAGCAGTTCTTC. Translated: CASSPLAGAANEQFF.

There are many counts of this clonotype. The V call is TRBV20-1, the J call TRBJ1-1, with 8 bases that match TRBD1. J was trimmed by 4 bases and V by 0 bases; bases with no gene match: 10. The germline V gene has CDR1 DFQATT and CDR2 SNEGSKA (reference sequence). CDR3 length equals 16 residues. The CDR3: CSARDLSQGARTEAFF. For the CDR3, the DNA is TGCAGTGCTAGAGATCTTTCTCAGGGGGCGCGCACTGAAGCTTTCTTT.

The chain employs TRBV20-1 and TRBJ1-5, with D tentatively TRBD1 (5 bases). The length of the CDR3 is 15 residues. Per germline, CDR1 DFQATT and CDR2 SNEGSKA (reference sequence). V lost 6 bases to trimming and J lost 0 bases, with 15 bases between them. CDR3 DNA sequence: TGCAGTGCCCCTCAGGCGGGGGGTAGCAATCAGCCCCAGCATTTT. It codes for CSAPQAGGSNQPQHF.